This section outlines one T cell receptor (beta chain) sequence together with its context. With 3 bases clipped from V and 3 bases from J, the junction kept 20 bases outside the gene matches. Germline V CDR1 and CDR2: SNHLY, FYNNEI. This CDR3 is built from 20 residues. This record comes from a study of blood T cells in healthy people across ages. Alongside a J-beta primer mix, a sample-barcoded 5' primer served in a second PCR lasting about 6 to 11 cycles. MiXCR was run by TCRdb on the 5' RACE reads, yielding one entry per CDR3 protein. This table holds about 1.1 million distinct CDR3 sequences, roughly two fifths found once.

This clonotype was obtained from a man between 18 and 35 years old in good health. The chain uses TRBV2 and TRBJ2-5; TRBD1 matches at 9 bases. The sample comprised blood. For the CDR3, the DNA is TGTGCCAGCAGTGACACAACCACAGGGGGCGATGGGACTCCCAAAGAGACCCAGTACTTC. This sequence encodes CASSDTTTGGDGTPKETQYF.